The clone carrying this T cell receptor beta chain came up a few times. Libraries were prepared by immunoSEQ multiplex PCR; TCRdb keeps only in-frame clonotypes and omits some of them. This sample carries around 49,000 clones, 70% to 85% of them seen once, and the ten largest clones take less than 3.5%. These data originate in a study of PD-1 blockade in mismatch repair-deficient tumors. Germline CDR1 SQVTM, CDR2 ANQGSEA. The CDR3 totals 12 residues. V was clipped by 7 bases and J by 1 base, with 10 bases between them. The TCR sequence derives from an adult with mismatch repair-deficient cancer. The sequenced sample was PBMCs, obtained before pembrolizumab treatment. The V call is TRBV29-1, the J call TRBJ1-1; D not resolved. The CDR3 sequence is CSAPRANTEAFF. CDR3 in DNA: TGCAGCGCGCCAAGGGCGAACACTGAAGCTTTCTTT.